The clone carrying this TCR beta chain was seen ten or more times. The antigen is undetermined. The record originates from a study of Graves' ophthalmopathy and Graves' hyperthyroidism. Stable hyperthyroidism meant no ophthalmopathy within 18 months of follow-up. Pregnant or lactating patients and those with other autoimmune diseases or uncontrolled infections were excluded. Points from the study as a whole: The model's prediction of ophthalmopathy progression had roughly 71% sensitivity and 72% to 85% specificity.

Trimming left V 6 bases short and J 2 bases short, with 23 bases between. This CDR3 has 17 residues. RNA transcripts provided the template for amplifying TCR beta CDR3 regions. The authors performed first-round RT-PCR with HTBI primers and then a second-round multiplex PCR. Using its own MiXCR run on the multiplex PCR reads, TCRdb lists one record per CDR3 protein. The sample carries about 390,000 distinct CDR3 sequences, approximately 15% recorded once. Sequences were obtained from peripheral blood. The genes are TRBV12-3 or TRBV12-4 and TRBJ2-7; D remains unclear. This receptor was identified in a woman younger than 35 with stable Graves' hyperthyroidism. Here the CDR3 DNA reads TGTGCCAGCAGCCCTTCTTGGCACGCGGACGGAGCCTACGAGCAGTACTTC. This codes for CASSPSWHADGAYEQYF.